This T cell receptor beta chain was found in a study of blood T cell repertoires in COVID-19. Whole-study context: Specimens from acute and convalescent COVID-19 originated in the United States, Italy and Spain.

This clone was observed a few times. From germline, CDR1 is LNHDA and CDR2 SQIVND (reference sequence). The CDR3 spans 15 residues. J lost 2 bases, V lost 4 bases, and 6 bases had no gene match. In the original workflow: Quantification of nucleated cells was approximated via reference gene primer amplification. Data came from immunoSEQ multiplex PCR; TCRdb stores just in-frame clones and leaves some out. The V and J calls and clone size come from that table; D and trimming were worked out from the DNA. Of 150,000 to 200,000 clones in the sample, roughly three quarters were seen once. The chain recombines TRBV19 with TRBJ2-5; TRBD2 aligns across 8 bases. Material: peripheral blood. This receptor was obtained from a woman aged 50 to 60 with active or convalescent COVID-19. The CDR3 DNA follows: TGTGCCAGTAGTACTGGACTAGCTCGACAAGAGACCCAGTACTTC. Protein: CASSTGLARQETQYF.